The next 12 T cell receptor beta chains were all read from a single sample in a study of blood T cell repertoires in COVID-19 (TCRdb year 2020). Receptor amplification or capture employed the immunoSEQ multiplex PCR assay. Imported from immuneACCESS, the table was reduced by TCRdb to in-frame sequences with V and J called. These copies leave out some clones; in studies compared against another copy, an unresolved V gene accounts for under half, and the cause of the remainder is not known. This sample holds some 220,000 clones; about 83% were observed only once. Roughly 4% of the sample goes to the ten largest clones. Sequencing used peripheral blood. These receptors came from a man in his fifties or sixties with acute or convalescent COVID-19.

The J gene is TRBJ1-4, the V gene TRBV15, with TRBD1 as a possible D gene (6 bases). Trimming took 1 base from V and 4 from J, leaving 13 bases between them. The length of the CDR3 is 16 residues. Germline lookup yields CDR1 LNHNV and CDR2 YYDKDF (reference sequence). As DNA, the CDR3 is TGTGCCACCAGCAGAGTACATCGGACAGTTAATGAAAAACTGTTTTTT. Encoded protein: CATSRVHRTVNEKLFF.

The CDR3 spells CASSLPGQPQHF. CDR3 in DNA: TGCGCCAGCAGCCTCCCCGGGCAGCCCCAGCATTTT. The genes are TRBV4-1 and TRBJ1-5; D is ambiguous. V dropped 4 bases and J dropped 7 bases, with 8 bases sitting between them. Germline lookup yields CDR1 MGHRA and CDR2 YSYEKL. This CDR3 contains 12 residues.

The rearrangement uses TRBV28 and TRBJ2-1, with D perhaps TRBD2 (6 bases). The V and J ends lost 2 bases and 12 bases respectively, with 11 bases between them. Germline V gene lookup returns CDR1 MDHEN and CDR2 SYDVKM. The CDR3 totals 12 residues. For the CDR3, the DNA is TGTGCCAGCAGTTTAGAGCACGGGGGGCAGTTCTTC. It translates to CASSLEHGGQFF.

As concerns this clone: A much larger clone differs by one base, so this may be a read error. The chain carries TRBV7-3 and TRBJ1-1; D not resolved. The germline V gene encodes CDR1 SGHTA and CDR2 FQGTGA. The CDR3 extends over 13 amino acids. V was trimmed by 5 bases and J by 1 base, leaving 8 bases between them. The CDR3 spells CASSKRQNTEAFF. The CDR3 coding sequence is TGTGCCAGCAGCAAAAGACAGAACACTGAAGCTTTCTTT.

Notes on this clone: Its ends do not fully match the called genes, so a read error is possible. V gene TRBV7-7 combines with J gene TRBJ2-2, with D perhaps TRBD2 (5 bases). Germline lookup yields CDR1 SSHAT and CDR2 FNYEAQ (reference sequence). The CDR3 length is 13 residues. The CDR3 nucleotides are TGTGCTAGCAGCAGCCCGAGGGCCGGGGAGCTGTTTTTT. It translates to CASSSPRAGELFF.

The rearrangement links TRBV6-5 to TRBJ2-3, with 9 positions matching TRBD1. The CDR3 covers 15 residues. V shed 11 bases, J shed 2 bases, and the junction held 11 bases outside the gene matches. CDR1 is MNHEY, CDR2 SVGAGI, per germline. The CDR3 protein is CAGSPRDRDTDTQYF. DNA of the CDR3: TGTGCCGGAAGTCCGCGGGACAGGGACACAGATACGCAGTATTTT.

V and J are TRBV11-3 and TRBJ2-7, with TRBD1 identical over 7 bases. Trimming cost V 0 bases and J 5 bases; bases outside gene matches: 10. Germline V CDR1 and CDR2: SGHNT, YENEEA. The CDR3 length is 16 residues. CDR3 sequence: CASSLDGTVEANEQYF. The CDR3 bases are TGTGCCAGCAGCTTAGATGGGACAGTGGAAGCTAACGAGCAGTACTTC.

This chain links TRBV9 with TRBJ2-2; 11 bases are a match to TRBD2. The CDR3 contains 14 residues. The V gene end was trimmed by 2 bases and the J gene end by 6 bases; junction bases not matched to a gene: 0. From germline, CDR1 is SGDLS and CDR2 YYNGEE. CDR3 DNA: TGTGCCAGCAGCGTTAGCGGGGGGGCCGGGGAGCTGTTTTTT. As protein: CASSVSGGAGELFF. The variable domain in full, with the rest retrieved from reference TRBV9 and TRBJ2-2, is DSGVTQTPKHLITATGQRVTLRCSPRSGDLSVYWYQQSLDQGLQFLIQYYNGEERAKGNILERFSAQQFPDLHSELNLSSLELGDSALYFCASSVSGGAGELFFGEGSRLTVL.

The chain employs TRBV9 and TRBJ1-3, with 7 bases lining up with TRBD1. Germline V CDR1 and CDR2: SGDLS, YYNGEE. With 2 bases clipped from V and 3 bases from J, the junction kept 5 bases outside the gene matches. CDR3 length equals 15 residues. The CDR3 here is CASSVPGGFGNTIYF. Here the CDR3 DNA reads TGTGCCAGCAGCGTCCCAGGGGGTTTTGGAAACACCATATATTTT.

The chain uses TRBV5-1 and TRBJ2-1; D call uncertain. In germline, CDR1 is SGHRS, CDR2 YFSETQ. The CDR3 covers 15 residues. Deletions cut 3 bases from V and 4 bases from J, with 14 bases between. CDR3 nucleotides: TGCGCCAGCAGCTCCGACTCCTACCTTTACAATGAGCAGTTCTTC. Amino acids: CASSSDSYLYNEQFF.

This chain uses TRBV11-2 with TRBJ1-6, with no clear D. The V end lost 1 base, the J end lost 8 bases, and 6 bases lay between the germline ends. CDR3 length: 13 residues. The germline CDR1 and CDR2 sequences are SGHAT and FQNNGV. This CDR3 reads CASSLAVYSPLHF. The CDR3 nucleotides are TGTGCCAGCAGCTTAGCGGTATATTCACCCCTCCACTTT.

This clone was detected only once. V is TRBV5-4 and J is TRBJ2-3; D gene ambiguous. There are 11 residues in the CDR3. V lost 3 bases and J lost 4, with 3 bases in between. Looked up from germline, CDR1 is SGHNT and CDR2 is YYREEE (reference sequence). The DNA of the CDR3 is TGTGCCAGCAGCTCATCAGATACGCAGTATTTT. Encoded protein: CASSSSDTQYF.